Below are 3 T cell receptor beta chains sequenced from a single sample in a study of CD8+ T cells in alopecia areata. Investigators isolated RNA and reverse transcribed it into cDNA to act as the sequencing template. Clones were sequenced by immunoSEQ multiplex PCR, and TCRdb holds only the in-frame ones, with some missing. This table holds around 140,000 clones, around three fifths found once. Sample: CD4+ T cells sorted from blood, taken at week 0. The receptors come from a human donor with alopecia areata.

This clone was found a few times. The rearrangement joins TRBV25-1 to TRBJ2-6; maybe TRBD2 (7 bases). CDR3 size: 16 residues. The germline V gene has CDR1 MGHDK and CDR2 SYGVNS. Trimming removed 7 bases at V and 2 bases at J, with 15 bases between. The CDR3 is CASTPSGGPGANVLTF. In DNA, the CDR3 is TGTGCCAGCACCCCCTCGGGGGGCCCTGGGGCCAACGTCCTGACTTTC.

In this sample, this clone turned up a few times. The chain is built from TRBV19 and TRBJ1-1; perhaps TRBD1 as D (5 bases). Trimming shortened V by 9 bases and J by 4 bases, and 18 bases separated the two germline ends. This CDR3 is 14 amino acids long. Germline CDR1 reads LNHDA; CDR2 reads SQIVND (reference sequence). The DNA of the CDR3 is TGTGCCAGCTCTACTTTGGGGGGGAGCACTGAAGCTTTCTTT. As protein: CASSTLGGSTEAFF.

V usage is TRBV11-3 and J usage is TRBJ2-3; D gene uncertain. Trimming removed 5 bases at V and 6 bases at J, with 12 bases between. This CDR3 comprises 13 residues. Germline CDR1 and CDR2: SGHNT and YENEEA. The DNA of the CDR3 is TGTGCCAGCAGCCGCTCCGAAGTGGATACGCAGTATTTT. Its protein is CASSRSEVDTQYF.